A selection of T cell receptor beta chains follows, all from one sample in a study of spatial heterogeneity in lung cancer. TCRdb redid the calling of the 5' RACE reads with MiXCR, one entry per CDR3 protein. The sample yields under 150,000 distinct CDR3 sequences, less than 15% seen once. Sequences were derived from PBMCs, sampled at follow-up. These receptors were collected from a male donor with early-stage non-small cell lung cancer. Each CDR3 is given with its conserved first and last residue. Fields, in order: V gene, D gene, J gene, clone size, CDR3 protein, CDR3 DNA. The D gene is left open where the match is weak. A row's size may be missing; if present it is once, few, many or a size class.

TRBV5-1	-	TRBJ2-3	many	CASSLVESTDTQYF	TGCGCCAGCAGCTTGGTGGAGAGCACAGATACGCAGTATTTT
TRBV7-2	-	TRBJ1-3	-	CASSLSSQVAGNTIYF	TGTGCCAGCAGCTTATCCTCACAGGTGGCTGGAAACACCATATATTTT
TRBV6-6	TRBD1	TRBJ2-2	few	CASLGQGVTGELFF	TGTGCCAGCCTCGGACAGGGGGTCACCGGGGAGCTGTTTTTT
TRBV7-9	-	TRBJ2-3	few	CASSLAPGEQYF	TGTGCCAGCAGCTTAGCGCCGGGTGAGCAGTATTTT
TRBV20-1	-	TRBJ1-1	-	CSASLQRGTEAFF	TGCAGTGCTAGTTTACAGCGAGGGACTGAAGCTTTCTTT
TRBV12-3/TRBV12-4	-	TRBJ1-2	-	CASSFRDYGYTF	TGTGCCAGCAGCTTCCGTGACTATGGCTACACCTTC
TRBV11-3	-	TRBJ2-2	few	CASSLGRGARSGELFF	TGTGCCAGCAGCTTAGGACGGGGGGCGCGAAGCGGGGAGCTGTTTTTT
TRBV5-1	-	TRBJ1-1	few	CASSLEGREAFF	TGCGCCAGCAGCTTGGAGGGCAGAGAAGCTTTCTTT
TRBV9	-	TRBJ1-6	-	CASSAGSGNSPLHF	TGTGCCAGCAGCGCCGGATCGGGGAATTCACCCCTCCACTTT
TRBV7-2	-	TRBJ1-5	few	CASSLVLGNGQPQHF	TGTGCCAGCAGCTTAGTTCTGGGGAATGGTCAGCCCCAGCATTTT
TRBV15	TRBD1	TRBJ1-5	many	CATSRTRTGGPFSNQPQHF	TGTGCCACCAGCAGAACGCGGACAGGGGGACCCTTTAGCAATCAGCCCCAGCATTTT
TRBV19	-	TRBJ1-5	few	CASRDDPKPQHF	TGTGCCAGTAGGGATGACCCAAAGCCCCAGCATTTT
TRBV5-1	TRBD2	TRBJ2-3	few	CASSIRFSGGAAGDTQYF	TGCGCCAGCAGCATTCGGTTTAGCGGGGGTGCCGCAGGGGATACGCAGTATTTT
TRBV2	TRBD1	TRBJ2-2	few	CASSRDSTGELFF	TGTGCCAGCAGTAGGGACAGCACCGGGGAGCTGTTTTTT
TRBV5-4	-	TRBJ2-1	few	CASSSRGPKVSEQFF	TGTGCCAGCAGCTCGCGGGGACCGAAGGTGTCTGAGCAGTTCTTC
TRBV24-1	-	TRBJ2-1	few	CATGSHEQFF	TGTGCCACCGGATCCCATGAGCAGTTCTTC
TRBV12-3/TRBV12-4	-	TRBJ2-3	-	CASSLWDNTDTQYF	TGTGCCAGCAGTTTATGGGACAATACAGATACGCAGTATTTT
TRBV12-3/TRBV12-4	-	TRBJ2-1	once	CASTLAVGADNEQFF	TGTGCCAGCACCCTAGCGGTGGGGGCGGACAATGAGCAGTTCTTC
TRBV5-1	-	TRBJ1-4	-	CASRGDGKLFF	TGCGCCAGCAGGGGGGACGGAAAACTGTTTTTT
TRBV6-2/TRBV6-3	-	TRBJ1-1	-	CASSYSKSRGYGTEAFF	TGTGCCAGCAGTTACTCGAAAAGCAGGGGTTACGGCACTGAAGCTTTCTTT
TRBV5-4	-	TRBJ2-2	-	CASSLDGTPGELFF	TGTGCCAGCAGCTTGGATGGGACGCCCGGGGAGCTGTTTTTT
TRBV9	-	TRBJ1-2	-	CASSPRRDVYGYTF	TGTGCCAGCAGCCCCCGACGTGATGTCTATGGCTACACCTTC
TRBV7-4	TRBD2	TRBJ2-2	-	CASSSLAGPNTGELFF	TGTGCCAGCAGCTCGTTAGCGGGACCGAACACCGGGGAGCTGTTTTTT